This entry lists 12 T cell receptor beta chains sequenced from one sample in a study of T-cell memory formation after mild COVID-19. TCRdb recomputed calls from the 5' RACE reads with MiXCR, one row per CDR3 protein. The sample has 340,000 or so distinct CDR3 sequences, 13% seen once; the top ten hold 20% to 25%. Specimen: PBMCs or a T cell subset sorted from them (not recorded which). The receptors were gathered from a young man who had mild COVID-19 (a few samples of this study predate the infection). Cell type and time point are not known.

With respect to this clonotype: In this CDR3 the conserved last residue, phenylalanine or tryptophan, is missing, so a read error is likely. The gene calls are TRBV20-1 and TRBJ2-3; the match to TRBD1 covers 11 bases. The ends lost 0 bases at V and 9 bases at J; junction bases unmatched: 5. CDR3 length equals 14 residues. Germline V CDR1 and CDR2: DFQATT, SNEGSKA (reference sequence). The CDR3 nucleotides are TGCAGTGCTAGAGACCGGGACAGGGGGGAAACGCAGTATTTG. Encoded protein: CSARDRDRGETQYL.

At least ten counts were recorded for this clonotype. The chain employs TRBV7-2 and TRBJ2-7; TRBD2 matches 12 bases. The germline CDR1 and CDR2 sequences are SGHTA and FQGNSA. Losses at the gene ends were 5 bases for V and 3 bases for J; bases not matched to a gene: 5. This CDR3 is built from 15 residues. CDR3: CASSPLAGGLYEQYV. CDR3 in DNA: TGTGCCAGCAGCCCACTAGCGGGGGGACTCTACGAGCAGTACGTC.

Regarding this clonotype: One end of the junction fails to match germline, which may point to a read error. The V gene is TRBV7-8, the J gene TRBJ1-1; D is perhaps TRBD1 (6 bases). CDR3 length equals 17 residues. Per the germline V gene, CDR1 is SGHVS and CDR2 is FQNEAQ. In nucleotides, the CDR3 is TGTGCCAGCAGCTTACCGGGACACTTACGAAGGAGCACTGAAGCTTTATTT. This translates into CASSLPGHLRRSTEALF.

Written as DNA, the CDR3 is TGCGCCAGCAGCTGGGACAGGCCGACTGATACGCAGTATTTT. Protein: CASSWDRPTDTQYF. The chain joins TRBV5-1 to TRBJ2-3; 8 nucleotides match TRBD1. The CDR3 length is 14 residues. Germline values: CDR1 SGHRS, CDR2 YFSETQ. Unmatched junction bases numbered 6, after V lost 3 bases and J lost 6 bases.

A few counts support this clonotype. V gene TRBV18 combines with J gene TRBJ2-3; D may be TRBD1 (5 bases). The CDR3 is 16 amino acids. Germline CDR1 KGHSH, CDR2 LQKENI. Trimming removed 3 bases from V and 2 bases from J, with 15 bases in between. CDR3 in amino acids: CASSPDARVFTDTQYF. As DNA, the CDR3 is TGTGCCAGCTCACCGGATGCCAGGGTGTTCACAGATACGCAGTATTTT.

This clonotype showed up just a few times. This chain joins TRBV20-1 and TRBJ2-7; 11 bases are a match to TRBD1. The trim removed 6 bases at V and 1 base at J, leaving 8 bases unmatched. Looked up from germline, CDR1 is DFQATT and CDR2 is SNEGSKA (reference sequence). The length of the CDR3 is 15 residues. CDR3 sequence: CSAQGGDRGSYEQYF. Here the CDR3 DNA reads TGCAGTGCCCAGGGTGGGGACAGGGGGTCCTACGAGCAGTACTTC.

This clonotype has ten or more counts. V gene TRBV30 combines with J gene TRBJ2-7; no reliable D call. This CDR3 is built from 13 residues. V lost 4 bases and J lost 2, with 12 bases in between. Germline assignment: CDR1 GTSNPN and CDR2 SVGIG (reference sequence). The CDR3 spells CAWKSPGAYEQYF. The CDR3 DNA follows: TGTGCCTGGAAATCCCCCGGCGCCTACGAGCAGTACTTC.

At least ten counts were recorded for this clonotype. V is TRBV5-1 and J is TRBJ2-7; 8 nucleotides align to TRBD1. In germline, CDR1 is SGHRS, CDR2 YFSETQ. This CDR3 has 15 amino acids. The V and J ends lost 0 bases and 9 bases, in that order; junction bases with no gene match: 11. CDR3 nucleotides: TGCGCCAGCAGCTTGGCCTTGGCAGGGGGCAGTGTGCAGTACTTC. It yields the protein CASSLALAGGSVQYF.

In this sample, this clonotype turned up many times. The chain is built from TRBV12-3 or TRBV12-4 and TRBJ2-3; TRBD1 matches 7 bases. The CDR3 is 14 amino acids. The ends lost 4 bases at V and 2 bases at J; junction bases unmatched: 3. CDR3 nucleotides: TGTGCCAGCAGTTCGACAGGGCCCACAGATACGCAGTATTTT. This sequence encodes CASSSTGPTDTQYF.

The J gene is TRBJ2-3, the V gene TRBV11-2; D is uncertain. The V gene's germline CDR1 is SGHAT and CDR2 FQNNGV. The CDR3 is 12 residues long. V lost 5 bases, J lost 6 bases, and 9 bases lay in between. CDR3 amino acids: CASSRNWDTQYF. The CDR3 nucleotides are TGTGCCAGCAGCCGGAACTGGGATACGCAGTATTTT.

This clonotype has a handful of counts. The genes are TRBV7-2 and TRBJ2-7; D ambiguous. CDR1 and CDR2 (germline): SGHTA, FQGNSA. V dropped 2 bases and J dropped 3 bases, with 14 bases sitting between them. This CDR3 contains 15 residues. This CDR3 reads CASSLRNFPVYEQYF. As DNA, the CDR3 is TGTGCCAGCAGCTTACGGAATTTCCCGGTCTACGAGCAGTACTTC.

The chain combines TRBV7-2 with TRBJ1-1; D not certain. Germline lookup yields CDR1 SGHTA and CDR2 FQGNSA. V lost 3 bases to trimming and J lost 7 bases, with 12 bases between them. The CDR3 extends over 13 amino acids. CDR3 bases: TGTGCCAGCAGCTTTACGGACGATCATGAAGCTTTCTTT. Amino acid sequence: CASSFTDDHEAFF.